This TCR beta chain was documented in a study of breast tumors, draining lymph nodes, adjacent tissues. Samples came from axillary lymph nodes draining the breast cancer. Using its own MiXCR run on the multiplex PCR reads, TCRdb lists one record per CDR3 protein. The data show 150,000 to 200,000 distinct CDR3 sequences, around a third seen once. The V gene's germline CDR1 is LGHNT and CDR2 FRNRAP. CDR3 size: 14 residues. V lost 3 bases and J 3 bases, leaving 11 bases between the germline ends. Study observations and caveats: Tumors had less TCR diversity than lymph nodes, more than nontumor tissue. Tumor T cell lymph node origin was a supported hypothesis, not proven. Luminal-like breast cancer showed significantly greater tumor-nontumor repertoire similarity than basal-like breast cancer did. Findings are consistent with lymph node origin and intratumoral expansion of most tumor T cells.

Notes on this clonotype: Its antigen is undetermined.

Input material: axillary lymph node tissue. The clonotype comes from a female donor with breast cancer. Some clones in this sample may be carry-over from other donors' samples. The gene calls are TRBV12-5 and TRBJ2-5, with D possibly matching TRBD1 (6 bases). CDR3 protein: CASGFSGTKETQYF. In DNA form, the CDR3 reads TGTGCTAGTGGTTTCTCCGGGACAAAAGAGACCCAGTACTTC. Full variable domain (remainder filled in from reference TRBV12-5 and TRBJ2-5): DARVTQTPRHKVTEMGQEVTMRCQPILGHNTVFWYRQTMMQGLELLAYFRNRAPLDDSGMPKDRFSAEMPDATLATLKIQPSEPRDSAVYFCASGFSGTKETQYFGPGTRLLVL.